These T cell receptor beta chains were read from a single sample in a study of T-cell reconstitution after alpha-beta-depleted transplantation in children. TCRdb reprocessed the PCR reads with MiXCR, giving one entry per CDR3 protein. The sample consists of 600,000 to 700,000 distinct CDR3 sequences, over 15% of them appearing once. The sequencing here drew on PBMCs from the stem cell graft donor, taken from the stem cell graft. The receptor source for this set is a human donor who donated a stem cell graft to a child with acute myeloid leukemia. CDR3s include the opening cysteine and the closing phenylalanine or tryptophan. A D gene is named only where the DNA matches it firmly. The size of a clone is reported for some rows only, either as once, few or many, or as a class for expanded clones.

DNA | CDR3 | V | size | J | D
TGTGCCAGCAGCTTATGGACAGGGGGCACTAATGAAAAACTGTTTTTT | CASSLWTGGTNEKLFF | TRBV7-9 | NA | TRBJ1-4 | TRBD1
TGTGCCACCAGTGTTGGGATGAACACTGAAGCTTTCTTT | CATSVGMNTEAFF | TRBV24-1 | many | TRBJ1-1 | NA
TGCGCCAGCAGCTTTTCCCGGGGGTATGAGCAGTTCTTC | CASSFSRGYEQFF | TRBV5-1 | few | TRBJ2-1 | NA
TGTGCCTGGAGTGGACGGAGTGAGCAGTTCTTC | CAWSGRSEQFF | TRBV30 | NA | TRBJ2-1 | NA
TGTGCCTGGATTCCGACCTTGCTGTACAATGAGCAGTTCTTC | CAWIPTLLYNEQFF | TRBV30 | NA | TRBJ2-1 | NA
TGTGCCAGCAGTTTAGCATCAGGACCTGAAGCTTTCTTT | CASSLASGPEAFF | TRBV12-3/TRBV12-4 | many | TRBJ1-1 | NA
TGTGCCAGCAGCTTGATCGAATCTGGAAATCAGCCCCAGCATTTT | CASSLIESGNQPQHF | TRBV7-2 | NA | TRBJ1-5 | NA
TGTGCCAGCAGACGGACTAGCGGGGGGGCCGGGGTCAGAAGAGATACGCAGTATTTT | CASRRTSGGAGVRRDTQYF | TRBV3-1 | NA | TRBJ2-3 | TRBD2
TGCAGTGCTAAAAAGGGGGGCGGAATGAACACTGAAGCTTTCTTT | CSAKKGGGMNTEAFF | TRBV20-1 | many | TRBJ1-1 | NA
TGTGCCACCAGCTGGCGAGCGCCAATAGGACAGGGCCTTTATAGCAATCAGCCCCAGCATTTT | CATSWRAPIGQGLYSNQPQHF | TRBV15 | few | TRBJ1-5 | TRBD1
TGTGCCACCAGCAGCGGCGGACAGGGTCATCAGCCCCAGCATTTT | CATSSGGQGHQPQHF | TRBV15 | many | TRBJ1-5 | TRBD1
TGTGCCAGCAGCTTGAGGGGAATCGAGGATACGCAGTATTTT | CASSLRGIEDTQYF | TRBV7-9 | NA | TRBJ2-3 | NA
TGTGCCAGCAGCCCCCTTTGGGCCAGCAATGAGCAGTTCTTC | CASSPLWASNEQFF | TRBV11-2 | NA | TRBJ2-1 | NA
TGTGCCAGCAGTTCGTCCCGTTGGACAGGACACGCGAACACCGGGGAGCTGTTTTTT | CASSSSRWTGHANTGELFF | TRBV12-3/TRBV12-4 | NA | TRBJ2-2 | TRBD1
TGTGCCAGCACCTCCGGAACCTCCTCGGTTTATGGCTACACCTTC | CASTSGTSSVYGYTF | TRBV7-3 | many | TRBJ1-2 | NA
TGCAGCGTCCAACCGCCGGGACTAGCCATTCACAATGAGCAGTTCTTC | CSVQPPGLAIHNEQFF | TRBV29-1 | many | TRBJ2-1 | TRBD2
TGTGCCAGCAGCGACAGGGATACCTGGGACACTGAAGCTTTCTTT | CASSDRDTWDTEAFF | TRBV9 | NA | TRBJ1-1 | NA
TGTGCCAGCAGTGAATCCCTAGCGGGAGACAATGAGCAGTTCTTC | CASSESLAGDNEQFF | TRBV25-1 | few | TRBJ2-1 | TRBD2
TGTGCCAGCTCACAGGACAGGGATGGCTACACCTTC | CASSQDRDGYTF | TRBV18 | many | TRBJ1-2 | TRBD1
TGCAGTGCTCTAGGAGGTGGCCAAGAGACCCAGTACTTC | CSALGGGQETQYF | TRBV20-1 | many | TRBJ2-5 | NA
TGCAGTGCTAGGGGACAGACCGCGAACACCGGGGAGCTGTTTTTT | CSARGQTANTGELFF | TRBV20-1 | many | TRBJ2-2 | TRBD1
TGTGCCAGCAGTTTGGCAGGTACCTACGAGCAGTACTTC | CASSLAGTYEQYF | TRBV12-3/TRBV12-4 | many | TRBJ2-7 | NA
TGTGCCAGCTCAGGACAGTCAACTAATGAAAAACTGTTTTTT | CASSGQSTNEKLFF | TRBV18 | NA | TRBJ1-4 | NA
TGTGCCAGCAGTTTAATCGGGGTGAACACTGAAGCTTTCTTT | CASSLIGVNTEAFF | TRBV28 | NA | TRBJ1-1 | NA
TGCAGTGCTAGAGATTCCAGGGGAAGCAATCAGCCCCAGCATTTT | CSARDSRGSNQPQHF | TRBV20-1 | many | TRBJ1-5 | NA
TGTGCCAGCAGCATCGACACCTATGGCTACACCTTC | CASSIDTYGYTF | TRBV6-5 | many | TRBJ1-2 | NA
TGCGCCAGCAGCCAAGATCGTAGCGGACAGATGACAGATACGCAGTATTTT | CASSQDRSGQMTDTQYF | TRBV4-3 | many | TRBJ2-3 | NA
TGTGCCAGCAGTTTTGGGCGGGGGGGTACAGATACGCAGTATTTT | CASSFGRGGTDTQYF | TRBV12-3/TRBV12-4 | NA | TRBJ2-3 | TRBD2
TGCAGTGCTAGAGAGGTGGGGTTCACAGATACGCAGTATTTT | CSAREVGFTDTQYF | TRBV20-1 | many | TRBJ2-3 | NA
TGTGCCACCACTATCATGGGCGGGGAGCTGTTTTTT | CATTIMGGELFF | TRBV6-1 | few | TRBJ2-2 | NA
TGTGCCAGCAGCCAAGAGGGGTCACCGGGACAGGGAGTTTGGGCTAACTATGGCTACACCTTC | CASSQEGSPGQGVWANYGYTF | TRBV4-2 | NA | TRBJ1-2 | TRBD1
TGTGCCACCAGTGATTTCGGCGGCCAGGGCTCTCAAGAGACCCAGTACTTC | CATSDFGGQGSQETQYF | TRBV24-1 | NA | TRBJ2-5 | NA
TGTGCCAGCAGCCCTACCCCGGGGGAAGAGACCCAGTACTTC | CASSPTPGEETQYF | TRBV11-2 | many | TRBJ2-5 | NA
TGTGCCAGCAGTTGGGGACAACTCAATCAGCCCCAGCATTTT | CASSWGQLNQPQHF | TRBV28 | few | TRBJ1-5 | NA
TGTGCCAGCAGTTACTCGTTTATTGACGTGGATACGCAGTATTTT | CASSYSFIDVDTQYF | TRBV6-2/TRBV6-3 | NA | TRBJ2-3 | NA
TGCAGTGCTAGAGCGTCGTTCCGGGACAGGGCCTCTGGAAACACCATATATTTT | CSARASFRDRASGNTIYF | TRBV20-1 | many | TRBJ1-3 | TRBD1
TGCAGTGCTAGAGGGGGATCAACTAATGAAAAACTGTTTTTT | CSARGGSTNEKLFF | TRBV20-1 | NA | TRBJ1-4 | NA
TGTGCCAGCAGCCCAATGGAGGGCGGTAGGGTGGGGGACAATGAGCAGTTCTTC | CASSPMEGGRVGDNEQFF | TRBV11-1 | few | TRBJ2-1 | NA
TGTGCCAGCAGCTTCATAGCGGGGGGCCAAGAGACCCAGTACTTC | CASSFIAGGQETQYF | TRBV7-2 | many | TRBJ2-5 | TRBD2
TGTGCCAGCAGCCCCGGACGGCCGCTTAACTATGGCTACACCTTC | CASSPGRPLNYGYTF | TRBV5-5 | few | TRBJ1-2 | NA
TGTGCCAGCAGTTTCCCCAACAGCAATGAGCAGTTCTTC | CASSFPNSNEQFF | TRBV12-3/TRBV12-4 | many | TRBJ2-1 | NA
TGTTCCAGCACCCTACTGGGAGAGGATAATGAGCAGTTCTTC | CSSTLLGEDNEQFF | TRBV7-8 | NA | TRBJ2-1 | NA
TGCGCCAGCAGCTCGGACAGCGTCGCCGGGGAGCTGTTTTTT | CASSSDSVAGELFF | TRBV5-1 | few | TRBJ2-2 | NA
TGTGCCAGCAGCTTGGAGAGAGCCTCTTTAGCTTTCTTT | CASSLERASLAFF | TRBV7-9 | few | TRBJ1-1 | NA
TGTGCCAGCAGCCAACGGAGCTCTGGGGCCAACGTCCTGACTTTC | CASSQRSSGANVLTF | TRBV4-2 | many | TRBJ2-6 | NA